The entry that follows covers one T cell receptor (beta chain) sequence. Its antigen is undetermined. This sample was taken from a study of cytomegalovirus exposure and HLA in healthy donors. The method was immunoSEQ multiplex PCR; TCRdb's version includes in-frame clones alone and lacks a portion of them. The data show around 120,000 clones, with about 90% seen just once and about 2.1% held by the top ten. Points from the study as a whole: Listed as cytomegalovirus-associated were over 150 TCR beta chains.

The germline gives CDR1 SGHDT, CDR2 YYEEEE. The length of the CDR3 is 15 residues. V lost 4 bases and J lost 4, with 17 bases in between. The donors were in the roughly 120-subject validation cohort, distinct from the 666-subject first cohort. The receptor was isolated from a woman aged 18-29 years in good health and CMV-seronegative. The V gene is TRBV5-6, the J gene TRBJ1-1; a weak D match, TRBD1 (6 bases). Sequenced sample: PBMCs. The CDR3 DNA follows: TGTGCCAGCAGCGGGAGGGGGGGAACGCCCACTGAAGCTTTCTTT. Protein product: CASSGRGGTPTEAFF.